The rows below give T cell receptor beta chains drawn from one sample of a study of metastatic and nonmetastatic thyroid tumors. MiXCR reprocessed the PCR reads for TCRdb. Of about 12,000 clones listed, approximately 35% are singletons. The specimen sequenced was tumor tissue. The source is a female donor with papillary thyroid cancer or a benign thyroid nodule (not recorded which). Some clones in this sample may be carry-over from other donors' samples. Each CDR3 is given with its conserved first and last residue. A D gene is named only where the DNA matches it firmly. Part of the rows lack a size; the others show once, few, many or a class for expanded clones.

abundance	d_gene	j_gene	v_gene	CDR3aa	CDR3nt
medium-sized	NA	TRBJ2-7	TRBV15	CATSRVLGTSLPYEQYF	TGTGCCACCAGCAGAGTTTTGGGTACTAGCCTCCCCTACGAGCAGTACTTC
medium-sized	NA	TRBJ1-1	TRBV3-1	CASSTGLFSEAFF	TGTGCCAGCAGTACCGGACTTTTCAGTGAAGCTTTCTTT
NA	NA	TRBJ1-1	TRBV5-5	CASSLISWGWETEAFF	TGTGCCAGCAGCTTAATTTCCTGGGGCTGGGAGACTGAAGCTTTCTTT
medium-sized	NA	TRBJ2-7	TRBV7-2	CASSLIGGAGHEQYF	TGTGCCAGCAGCTTAATTGGGGGCGCGGGTCACGAGCAGTACTTC
few	NA	TRBJ1-2	TRBV27	CASSLAGVGYTF	TGTGCCAGCAGTTTGGCAGGGGTTGGCTACACCTTC
medium-sized	NA	TRBJ2-3	TRBV6-2/TRBV6-3	CASKTGPSYTDTQYF	TGTGCCAGCAAAACGGGACCCTCTTACACAGATACGCAGTATTTT
NA	NA	TRBJ2-3	TRBV9	CASSVVGGATDTQYF	TGTGCCAGCAGCGTAGTAGGAGGGGCCACAGATACGCAGTATTTT
NA	NA	TRBJ1-1	TRBV13	CASDRMNTEAFF	TGTGCCTCCGACAGGATGAACACTGAAGCTTTCTTT
few	NA	TRBJ1-5	TRBV6-1	CASSGGSTTQQPQHF	TGTGCCAGCAGTGGAGGGTCGACAACCCAACAGCCCCAGCATTTT
many	TRBD2	TRBJ2-5	TRBV2	CASSETGGGLETQYF	TGTGCCAGCAGTGAAACGGGGGGGGGTTTGGAGACCCAGTACTTC
NA	TRBD2	TRBJ2-1	TRBV27	CASSLFPGGSEQFF	TGTGCCAGCAGTTTATTCCCCGGGGGGAGTGAGCAGTTCTTC
NA	TRBD2	TRBJ2-7	TRBV5-1	CASSWGLAGGHEQYF	TGCGCCAGCAGCTGGGGACTAGCGGGAGGGCACGAGCAGTACTTC
few	NA	TRBJ1-6	TRBV6-1	CASVLWQGDSPLHF	TGTGCCAGCGTTCTATGGCAGGGAGATTCACCCCTCCACTTT
NA	NA	TRBJ2-4	TRBV3-1	CASSQGEIPNIQYF	TGTGCCAGCAGCCAAGGGGAAATACCAAACATTCAGTACTTC
NA	NA	TRBJ2-7	TRBV7-9	CASIFCQPSYGQYF	TGTGCCAGCATCTTTTGCCAACCATCCTACGGGCAGTACTTC
many	NA	TRBJ2-6	TRBV7-8	CASSLHDSGANVLTF	TGTGCCAGCAGCTTACATGACTCTGGGGCCAACGTCCTGACTTTC
NA	NA	TRBJ2-3	TRBV6-2/TRBV6-3	CASMFTGSTDTQYF	TGTGCCAGCATGTTTACAGGGTCCACAGATACGCAGTATTTT
few	NA	TRBJ1-5	TRBV6-1	CASRGDTNNKPQHF	TGTGCCAGCAGAGGGGACACTAACAATAAGCCCCAGCATTTT
few	NA	TRBJ2-7	TRBV12-3/TRBV12-4	CASRPRNDGEQYF	TGTGCCAGCAGACCAAGAAACGATGGCGAGCAGTACTTC
medium-sized	NA	TRBJ1-1	TRBV11-2	CASSLVTGSTEAFF	TGTGCCAGCAGCTTAGTGACGGGTAGCACTGAAGCTTTCTTT
few	NA	TRBJ1-3	TRBV28	CASTFGDSGNTIYF	TGTGCCAGCACCTTCGGGGACTCTGGAAACACCATATATTTT
NA	TRBD2	TRBJ2-3	TRBV18	CASSPSGGNTDTQYF	TGTGCCAGCTCACCCAGCGGGGGGAACACAGATACGCAGTATTTT
NA	NA	TRBJ2-3	TRBV5-1	CASTQAGYMTDTQYF	TGCGCCAGCACACAGGCAGGTTATATGACAGATACGCAGTATTTT
NA	TRBD2	TRBJ2-7	TRBV19	CATGGQGLGEQYF	TGTGCGACGGGAGGGCAAGGACTCGGCGAGCAGTACTTC
few	NA	TRBJ2-7	TRBV28	CASSFARAPLTQYF	TGTGCCAGCAGTTTCGCAAGGGCCCCATTAACGCAGTACTTC
once	TRBD2	TRBJ2-5	TRBV19	CASSRMLAGGGETQYF	TGTGCCAGTAGTAGGATGCTAGCGGGAGGGGGAGAGACCCAGTACTTC
few	NA	TRBJ1-2	TRBV28	CASSLRGGYGYTF	TGTGCCAGCAGTCTCAGGGGTGGCTATGGCTACACCTTC
medium-sized	NA	TRBJ1-1	TRBV12-3/TRBV12-4	CASSPTRRTEAFF	TGTGCCAGCAGCCCCACGCGGAGGACTGAAGCTTTCTTT
medium-sized	TRBD2	TRBJ2-5	TRBV18	CASSPGASGSRETQYF	TGTGCCAGCTCACCCGGGGCTAGCGGGAGCAGGGAGACCCAGTACTTC
medium-sized	NA	TRBJ1-2	TRBV2	CASRGHYGYTF	TGTGCCAGCAGGGGACACTATGGCTACACCTTC
once	NA	TRBJ2-7	TRBV11-3	CASSPSAGAGLYEQYF	TGTGCCAGCAGCCCTTCCGCGGGGGCGGGGCTCTACGAGCAGTACTTC
NA	NA	TRBJ1-1	TRBV6-1	CASSRGPGTEAFF	TGTGCCAGCAGCCGGGGCCCAGGCACTGAAGCTTTCTTT
NA	TRBD2	TRBJ2-3	TRBV20-1	CSSRALAGPSTDTQYF	TGCAGTTCTAGAGCTTTAGCGGGCCCAAGCACAGATACGCAGTATTTT
medium-sized	NA	TRBJ2-3	TRBV12-3/TRBV12-4	CASSFGVGTDTQYF	TGTGCCAGCAGTTTCGGGGTGGGGACAGATACGCAGTATTTT
NA	NA	TRBJ1-1	TRBV7-3	CASSSWGLEAFF	TGTGCCAGCAGCTCATGGGGGTTGGAAGCTTTCTTT
medium-sized	TRBD1	TRBJ1-1	TRBV4-3	CASSQLSGTGEGKRLEAFF	TGCGCCAGCAGCCAACTCTCCGGGACAGGGGAAGGTAAGCGGCTTGAAGCTTTCTTT
NA	TRBD1	TRBJ1-2	TRBV19	CASIHPVKGRGHVYTF	TGTGCCAGTATACACCCGGTCAAGGGCAGGGGGCATGTCTACACCTTC
many	NA	TRBJ1-2	TRBV29-1	CSVVGGPYGYTF	TGCAGCGTTGTCGGAGGACCCTATGGCTACACCTTC
few	TRBD1	TRBJ1-1	TRBV27	CASSFLDRGSTEAFF	TGTGCCAGCAGTTTCCTAGACAGGGGAAGCACTGAAGCTTTCTTT
few	NA	TRBJ2-7	TRBV27	CASSPPDIPPNF	TGTGCCAGCTCACCCCCGGACATCCCACCAAACTTC
many	TRBD2	TRBJ2-5	TRBV20-1	CSALSGGNGEGTQYF	TGCAGTGCTCTTAGCGGGGGGAACGGGGAAGGGACCCAGTACTTC
NA	NA	TRBJ2-7	TRBV11-2	CASSPSGGNLAYEQYF	TGTGCCAGCAGCCCATCCGGGGGAAACCTTGCCTACGAGCAGTACTTC
NA	TRBD1	TRBJ2-5	TRBV5-1	CASHQREPGGPWETQYF	TGCGCCAGCCATCAACGAGAACCAGGGGGACCCTGGGAGACCCAGTACTTC
few	NA	TRBJ1-5	TRBV12-3/TRBV12-4	CASSFSLRQPQHF	TGTGCCAGCAGTTTCAGCCTCAGGCAGCCCCAGCATTTT
medium-sized	TRBD1	TRBJ1-2	TRBV6-2/TRBV6-3	CATKDRAKMDGYTF	TGTGCCACAAAGGACAGGGCAAAGATGGATGGCTACACCTTC
NA	NA	TRBJ2-5	TRBV4-1	CASSQVLVQGRETQYF	TGCGCCAGCAGCCAAGTTTTGGTACAGGGGAGGGAGACCCAGTACTTC
few	NA	TRBJ2-2	TRBV7-9	CASSFLPGELFF	TGTGCCAGCAGCTTCTTACCCGGGGAGCTGTTTTTT
many	NA	TRBJ1-5	TRBV20-1	CSASLPETYSNQPQHF	TGCAGTGCCTCCCTTCCGGAGACATATAGCAATCAGCCCCAGCATTTT